This TCR beta chain was observed in a study of shared clonotypes between healthy human individuals. About this clone: As yet, its antigen is unknown.

The study's findings and limits: The low donor count limited represented genetic and exposure-history diversity. Naive subsets, compared against memory subsets, generally had larger estimated richness values. Rarefaction exposed incomplete sorted-subset sequencing despite large depth.

Measured with immunoSEQ multiplex PCR; TCRdb has only the in-frame clones, and not every one. The data show about 1 million clones, about 75% seen once. This clonotype was obtained from a man aged 18 to 30 in good health. Sequencing input: memory CD4+ T cells sorted from blood. Described subset: CD45RA-negative fraction.

CDR3 DNA: TGTGCCACCAAGGACAGGAGGTACGAGCAGTACTTC. As protein: CATKDRRYEQYF. The chain combines TRBV6-1 with TRBJ2-7; 7 bases are a match to TRBD1. From germline, CDR1 is MNHNS and CDR2 SASEGT. V lost 10 bases to trimming and J lost 4 bases; unmatched junction nucleotides: 7. The CDR3 has 12 amino acids.